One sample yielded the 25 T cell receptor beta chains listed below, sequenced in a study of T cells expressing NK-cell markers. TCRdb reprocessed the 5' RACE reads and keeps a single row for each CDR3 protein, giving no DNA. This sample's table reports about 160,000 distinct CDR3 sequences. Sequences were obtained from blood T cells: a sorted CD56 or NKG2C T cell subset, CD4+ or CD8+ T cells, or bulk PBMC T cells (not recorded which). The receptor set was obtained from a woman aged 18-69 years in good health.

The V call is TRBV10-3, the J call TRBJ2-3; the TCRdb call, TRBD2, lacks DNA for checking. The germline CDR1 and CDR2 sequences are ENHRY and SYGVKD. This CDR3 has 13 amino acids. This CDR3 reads CAISEGLEGPRYF.

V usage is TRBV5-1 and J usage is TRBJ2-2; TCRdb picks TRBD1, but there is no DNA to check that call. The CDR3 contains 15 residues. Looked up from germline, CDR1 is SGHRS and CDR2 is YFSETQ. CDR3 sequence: CASSFSGQNTGELFF.

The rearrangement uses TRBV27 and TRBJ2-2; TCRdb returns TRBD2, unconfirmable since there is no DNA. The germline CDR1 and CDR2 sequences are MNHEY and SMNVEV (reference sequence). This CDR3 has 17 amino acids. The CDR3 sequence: CASGRPGLAANTGELFF.

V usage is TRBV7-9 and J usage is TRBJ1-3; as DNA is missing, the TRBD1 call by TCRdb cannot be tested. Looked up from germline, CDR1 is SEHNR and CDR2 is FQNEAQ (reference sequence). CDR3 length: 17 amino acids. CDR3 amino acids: CASSPWDRGFLRNTIYF.

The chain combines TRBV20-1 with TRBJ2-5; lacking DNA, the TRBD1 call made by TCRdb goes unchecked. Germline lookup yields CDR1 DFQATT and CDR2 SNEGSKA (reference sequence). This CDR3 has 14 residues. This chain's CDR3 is CSARYSGGRETQYF.

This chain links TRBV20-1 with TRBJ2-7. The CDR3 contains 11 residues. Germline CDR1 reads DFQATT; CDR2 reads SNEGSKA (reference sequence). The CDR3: CSAILRNEQYF.

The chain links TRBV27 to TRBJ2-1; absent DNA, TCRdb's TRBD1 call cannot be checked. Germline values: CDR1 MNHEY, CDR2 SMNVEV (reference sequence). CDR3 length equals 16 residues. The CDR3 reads CASRYEMTGYGGEQFF.

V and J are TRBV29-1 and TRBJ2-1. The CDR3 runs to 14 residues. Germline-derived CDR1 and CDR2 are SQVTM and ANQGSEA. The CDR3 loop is CSVFKAGAYNEQFF.

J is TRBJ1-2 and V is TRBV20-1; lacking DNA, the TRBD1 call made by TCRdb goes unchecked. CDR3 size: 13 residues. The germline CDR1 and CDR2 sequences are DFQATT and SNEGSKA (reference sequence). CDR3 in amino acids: CSARSGQNYGYTF.

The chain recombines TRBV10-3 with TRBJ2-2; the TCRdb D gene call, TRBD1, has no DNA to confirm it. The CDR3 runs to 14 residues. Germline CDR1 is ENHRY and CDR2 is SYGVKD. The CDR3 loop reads CAIREQGNAGELFF.

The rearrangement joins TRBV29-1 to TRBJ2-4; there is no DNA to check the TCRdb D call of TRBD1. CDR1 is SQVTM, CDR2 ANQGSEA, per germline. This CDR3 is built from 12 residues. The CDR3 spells CSVGQGSDIQYF.

CDR3: CAITRDRGLNEKLFF. The chain joins TRBV10-3 to TRBJ1-4; TCRdb's D call, TRBD1, is unchecked because there is no DNA. The germline gives CDR1 ENHRY, CDR2 SYGVKD. This CDR3 spans 15 amino acids.

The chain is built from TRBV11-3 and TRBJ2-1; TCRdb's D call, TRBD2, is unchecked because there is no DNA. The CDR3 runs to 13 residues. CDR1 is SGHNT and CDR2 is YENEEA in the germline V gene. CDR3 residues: CASSPTREHEQFF.

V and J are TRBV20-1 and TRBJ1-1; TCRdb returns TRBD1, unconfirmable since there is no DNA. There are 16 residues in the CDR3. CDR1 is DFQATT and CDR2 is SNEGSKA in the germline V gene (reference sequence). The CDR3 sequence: CSARDFMQGRGTEAFF.

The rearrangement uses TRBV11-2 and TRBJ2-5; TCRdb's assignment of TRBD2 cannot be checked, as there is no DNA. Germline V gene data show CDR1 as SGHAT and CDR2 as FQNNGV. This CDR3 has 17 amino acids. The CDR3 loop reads CASSIRAGGRLGETQYF. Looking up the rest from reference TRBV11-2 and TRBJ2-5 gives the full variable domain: EAGVAQSPRYKIIEKRQSVAFWCNPISGHATLYWYQQILGQGPKLLIQFQNNGVVDDSQLPKDRFSAERLKGVDSTLKIQPAKLEDSAVYLCASSIRAGGRLGETQYFGPGTRLLVL.

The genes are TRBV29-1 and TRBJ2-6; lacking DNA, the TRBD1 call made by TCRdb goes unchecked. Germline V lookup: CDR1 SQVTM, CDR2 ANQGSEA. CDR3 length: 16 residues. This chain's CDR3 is CSVEETGGFGANVLTF. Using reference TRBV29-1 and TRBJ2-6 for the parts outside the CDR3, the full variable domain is SAVISQKPSRDICQRGTSLTIQCQVDSQVTMMFWYRQQPGQSLTLIATANQGSEATYESGFVIDKFPISRPNLTFSTLTVSNMSPEDSSIYLCSVEETGGFGANVLTFGAGSRLTVL.

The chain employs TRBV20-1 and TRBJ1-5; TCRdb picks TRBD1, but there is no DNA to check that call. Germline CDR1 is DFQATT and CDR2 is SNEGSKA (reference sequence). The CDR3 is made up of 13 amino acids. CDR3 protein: CSARTGLDQPQHF.

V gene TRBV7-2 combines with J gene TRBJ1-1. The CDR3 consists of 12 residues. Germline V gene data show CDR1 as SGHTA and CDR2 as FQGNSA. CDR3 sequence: CASNILGTEAFF.

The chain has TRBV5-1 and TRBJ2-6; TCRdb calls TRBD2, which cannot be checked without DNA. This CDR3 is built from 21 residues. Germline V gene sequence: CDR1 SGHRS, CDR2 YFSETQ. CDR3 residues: CASSRSRLAGDPSSGANVLTF.

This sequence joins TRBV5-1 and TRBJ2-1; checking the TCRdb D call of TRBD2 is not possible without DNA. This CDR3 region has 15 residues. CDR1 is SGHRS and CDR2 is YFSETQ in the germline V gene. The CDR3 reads CASSREGGTYNEQFF.

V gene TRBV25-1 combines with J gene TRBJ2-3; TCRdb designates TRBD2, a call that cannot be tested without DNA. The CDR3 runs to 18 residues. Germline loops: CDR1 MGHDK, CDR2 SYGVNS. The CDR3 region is CASSESQGLAMRPDTQYF. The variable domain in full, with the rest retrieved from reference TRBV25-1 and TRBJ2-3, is EADIYQTPRYLVIGTGKKITLECSQTMGHDKMYWYQQDPGMELHLIHYSYGVNSTEKGDLSSESTVSRIRTEHFPLTLESARPSHTSQYLCASSESQGLAMRPDTQYFGPGTRLTVL.

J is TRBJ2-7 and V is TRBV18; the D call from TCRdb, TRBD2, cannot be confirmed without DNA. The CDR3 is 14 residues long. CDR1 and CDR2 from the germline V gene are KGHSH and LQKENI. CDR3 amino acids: CASSPSRGTYEQYF.

The CDR3 reads CASMGQDYGGGNEQFF. The chain links TRBV6-1 to TRBJ2-1; TCRdb returns TRBD1, unconfirmable since there is no DNA. The CDR3 has 16 amino acids. From germline, CDR1 is MNHNS and CDR2 SASEGT.

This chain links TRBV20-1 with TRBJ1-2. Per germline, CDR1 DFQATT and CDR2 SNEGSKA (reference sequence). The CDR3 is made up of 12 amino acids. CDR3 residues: CSATSGLPGYTF.

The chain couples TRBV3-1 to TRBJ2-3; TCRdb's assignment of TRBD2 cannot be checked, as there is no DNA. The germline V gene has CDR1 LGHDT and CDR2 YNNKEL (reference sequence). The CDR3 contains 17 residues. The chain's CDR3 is CASSQDRGAGIADTQYF.